These T cell receptor beta chains were read from a single sample in a study of blood T cell repertoires in COVID-19. Using immunoSEQ multiplex PCR, the repertoire was profiled, and TCRdb retains in-frame clones only, with some absent. The sample has 150,000 to 200,000 clones; about 88% are singletons. The material sequenced was PBMCs or T cells enriched from blood (not recorded which). The receptors here all came from a woman under 30 who had recovered from COVID-19. Each CDR3 is given with its conserved first and last residue.

cdr3_aa: CASTLSGSGNEKLFF; v_call: TRBV25-1; j_call: TRBJ1-4
cdr3_aa: CASSLRTGGSYEQYF; v_call: TRBV6-2/TRBV6-3; j_call: TRBJ2-7
cdr3_aa: CSASGWETSTDTQYF; v_call: TRBV20-1; j_call: TRBJ2-3
cdr3_aa: CASSLSGTEQYF; v_call: TRBV13; j_call: TRBJ2-7
cdr3_aa: CASNNPGPNSPLHF; v_call: TRBV28; j_call: TRBJ1-6
cdr3_aa: CASSLGANTEAFF; v_call: TRBV7-8; j_call: TRBJ1-1
cdr3_aa: CASSLDGGGGNQPQHF; v_call: TRBV5-1; j_call: TRBJ1-5
cdr3_aa: CAWRTGLLPNEKLFF; v_call: TRBV30; j_call: TRBJ1-4
cdr3_aa: CASSPGLTESSTGELFF; v_call: TRBV18; j_call: TRBJ2-2
cdr3_aa: CASSNARDRNSNQPQHF; v_call: TRBV5-8; j_call: TRBJ1-5
cdr3_aa: CASSFGRGRVYEQYF; v_call: TRBV27; j_call: TRBJ2-7
cdr3_aa: CASSQNRGGYTF; v_call: TRBV4-2; j_call: TRBJ1-2
cdr3_aa: CASRAGGDTQYF; v_call: TRBV9; j_call: TRBJ2-3
cdr3_aa: CASSLSGLDLAGGWADTQYF; v_call: TRBV28; j_call: TRBJ2-3
cdr3_aa: CASSQGIAGGQETQYF; v_call: TRBV3-1/TRBV3-2; j_call: TRBJ2-5
cdr3_aa: CASSRVLAGAPSEQYF; v_call: TRBV7-6; j_call: TRBJ2-7
cdr3_aa: CASRPGLLTDTQYF; v_call: TRBV3-1/TRBV3-2; j_call: TRBJ2-3
cdr3_aa: CASGDRGNPGELFF; v_call: TRBV27; j_call: TRBJ2-2
cdr3_aa: CASRSLGGNTEAFF; v_call: TRBV28; j_call: TRBJ1-1
cdr3_aa: CASSSTGTYEQYF; v_call: TRBV7-2; j_call: TRBJ2-7
cdr3_aa: CASSKRQGKGTEAFF; v_call: TRBV19; j_call: TRBJ1-1
cdr3_aa: CASSGGVSTDTQYF; v_call: TRBV19; j_call: TRBJ2-3
cdr3_aa: CANHRGGGTGEQFF; v_call: TRBV5-4; j_call: TRBJ2-1
cdr3_aa: CASSQVGYEQYF; v_call: TRBV14; j_call: TRBJ2-7
cdr3_aa: CASIRSPSYEQYF; v_call: TRBV12-3/TRBV12-4; j_call: TRBJ2-7
cdr3_aa: CASSQVTGAGGYTF; v_call: TRBV4-3; j_call: TRBJ1-2
cdr3_aa: CASSTTLTSYNEQFF; v_call: TRBV27; j_call: TRBJ2-1
cdr3_aa: CASSKETEGSTEAFF; v_call: TRBV10-1; j_call: TRBJ1-1
cdr3_aa: CASSDSTGGGEQFF; v_call: TRBV9; j_call: TRBJ2-1
cdr3_aa: CASSQAAAGGPSNEQFF; v_call: TRBV4-1; j_call: TRBJ2-1
cdr3_aa: CASSLVGFRAEKLFF; v_call: TRBV5-6; j_call: TRBJ1-4
cdr3_aa: CATSDRGLSGGTTDTQYF; v_call: TRBV24-1; j_call: TRBJ2-3
cdr3_aa: CASTRNGGAYEQYF; v_call: TRBV7-2; j_call: TRBJ2-7
cdr3_aa: CASSLRLAGVGEQYF; v_call: TRBV28; j_call: TRBJ2-7
cdr3_aa: CASSSHPTTNRAGNTIYF; v_call: TRBV7-2; j_call: TRBJ1-3
cdr3_aa: CASARAPGLAEPEQFF; v_call: TRBV3-1/TRBV3-2; j_call: TRBJ2-1
cdr3_aa: CASSFGRNTEAFF; v_call: TRBV28; j_call: TRBJ1-1
cdr3_aa: CASSSAGTGIMNTEAFF; v_call: TRBV18; j_call: TRBJ1-1
cdr3_aa: CAWRTQGTYEQYF; v_call: TRBV30; j_call: TRBJ2-7
cdr3_aa: CASSPLAGAGETQYF; v_call: TRBV4-1; j_call: TRBJ2-5
cdr3_aa: CASSIGSVYEQYF; v_call: TRBV19; j_call: TRBJ2-7
cdr3_aa: CASSFEAEQYF; v_call: TRBV27; j_call: TRBJ2-7
cdr3_aa: CATPGTRNTGELFF; v_call: TRBV24-1; j_call: TRBJ2-2
cdr3_aa: CASSERRQKETQYF; v_call: TRBV2; j_call: TRBJ2-5
cdr3_aa: CASSVGLAGGFTGELFF; v_call: TRBV9; j_call: TRBJ2-2
cdr3_aa: CAWGWGGSGNTIYF; v_call: TRBV30; j_call: TRBJ1-3
cdr3_aa: CASSPRRENTGELFF; v_call: TRBV28; j_call: TRBJ2-2
cdr3_aa: CASSYSGRAQGYGYTF; v_call: TRBV6-5; j_call: TRBJ1-2
cdr3_aa: CASSQDSSGANVLTF; v_call: TRBV5-1; j_call: TRBJ2-6